What follows is one TCR beta chain and its context. These data come from a study of T cell responses to AZD1222 COVID-19 vaccine. Unmatched junction bases numbered 7, after V lost 5 bases and J lost 4 bases. Germline assignment: CDR1 SGHRS and CDR2 YFSETQ. This CDR3 comprises 15 residues. Measured with immunoSEQ multiplex PCR; TCRdb has only the in-frame clones, and not every one. The table lists approximately 140,000 clones, about 95% of them singletons, with 1.3% in the top ten. This specimen was peripheral blood, taken on day 0 of AZD1222 vaccination. This clonotype was obtained from an adult in good health. The J gene is TRBJ2-1, the V gene TRBV5-1; 9 positions match TRBD1. CDR3 protein: CASRTTGTGYNEQFF. In DNA, the CDR3 is TGCGCCAGCAGAACTACCGGGACAGGGTACAATGAGCAGTTCTTC.